The 18 T cell receptor beta chains below come from one sample, sequenced in a study of T cell responses to AZD1222 COVID-19 vaccine. The repertoire was sequenced with immunoSEQ multiplex PCR; TCRdb's copy has only in-frame clones and lacks some. The sample has roughly 190,000 clones, more than 85% seen once. The specimen comprised peripheral blood, sampled on day 0 of AZD1222 vaccination. The receptors were gathered from an adult in good health.

The chain carries TRBV6-6 and TRBJ1-3; D call uncertain. CDR1 is MNHNY, CDR2 SVGAGI, per germline (reference sequence). V lost 2 bases, J lost 0 bases, and 8 bases lay in between. The CDR3 runs to 15 residues. CDR3 amino acids: CASSYLPISGNTIYF. The CDR3 DNA reads as TGTGCCAGCAGTTACCTCCCGATCTCTGGAAACACCATATATTTT.

CDR3: CSVEGGATYEQYF. CDR3 in DNA: TGCAGCGTTGAAGGGGGGGCAACCTACGAGCAGTACTTC. V is TRBV29-1 and J is TRBJ2-7; possibly TRBD1 or TRBD2 for D (6 bases each). Deletions cut 1 base from V and 2 bases from J, with 9 bases between. The CDR3 has 13 residues. Germline CDR1 is SQVTM and CDR2 is ANQGSEA.

This chain links TRBV7-8 with TRBJ1-2, with 10 bases that match TRBD1. Per germline, CDR1 SGHVS and CDR2 FQNEAQ. The length of the CDR3 is 15 residues. J gave up 5 bases and V 5 bases, and 8 bases lay outside the gene matches. CDR3: CASSLGTGVGYGYTF. For the CDR3, the DNA is TGTGCCAGCAGCCTCGGGACAGGGGTGGGATATGGCTACACCTTC.

V usage is TRBV27 and J usage is TRBJ2-3; TRBD1 matches at 7 bases. The V segment lost 5 bases and the J segment 2 bases; nucleotides outside the gene matches: 4. This CDR3 spans 14 amino acids. CDR1 and CDR2 from the germline V gene are MNHEY and SMNVEV (reference sequence). The CDR3 nucleotides read TGTGCCAGCAGTCCCACAGGGGCCACAGATACGCAGTATTTT. Protein sequence: CASSPTGATDTQYF.

This chain connects TRBV3-1 (or the pseudogene TRBV3-2) to TRBJ2-3; D is unclear. The germline gives CDR1 LGHDT, CDR2 YNNKEL (reference sequence). The V and J ends lost 0 bases and 0 bases respectively, with 4 bases between them. The CDR3 has 14 residues. The CDR3 sequence is CASSQEGSTDTQYF. The CDR3 bases are TGTGCCAGCAGCCAAGAGGGGAGCACAGATACGCAGTATTTT.

The V gene is TRBV7-9, the J gene TRBJ1-6; D call uncertain. The CDR3 length is 15 residues. Germline CDR1 reads SEHNR; CDR2 reads FQNEAQ (reference sequence). With 1 base removed from V and 8 bases from J, the gap between germline ends came to 12 bases. CDR3 protein: CASSLVVTDHSPLHF. In DNA form, the CDR3 reads TGTGCCAGCAGCTTAGTCGTAACAGATCATTCACCCCTCCACTTT.

The chain carries TRBV24-1 and TRBJ2-1; maybe TRBD2 (5 bases). The CDR3 length is 12 residues. Trimming took 5 bases from V and 8 from J, leaving 9 bases between them. Germline CDR1 and CDR2: KGHDR and SFDVKD. The DNA for the CDR3 is TGTGCCACCAGTGCAATGGGAGATGAGCAGTTCTTC. Protein product: CATSAMGDEQFF.

CDR3 in DNA: TGTGCCATCAGTGAGGGGATCGAAAAACTGTTTTTT. This translates into CAISEGIEKLFF. This sequence joins TRBV10-3 and TRBJ1-4; D not certain. The CDR3 length is 12 residues. The ends were cut back, 2 bases at V and 8 bases at J, with 6 bases in the middle. Looked up from germline, CDR1 is ENHRY and CDR2 is SYGVKD.

The V and J genes are TRBV29-1 and TRBJ2-3; 13 bases match TRBD2. The germline CDR1 and CDR2 sequences are SQVTM and ANQGSEA. V was pared by 2 bases and J by 4 bases, with 9 bases of the junction left unmatched. The CDR3 has 17 amino acids. CDR3 sequence (DNA): TGCAGCGTTGAATCCAACCGGGGACTAGCGGGGCCAGATACGCAGTATTTT. Protein product: CSVESNRGLAGPDTQYF.

This chain links TRBV11-2 with TRBJ2-7; TRBD1 is a possible D gene (5 bases). Germline V lookup: CDR1 SGHAT, CDR2 FQNNGV. The CDR3 is 14 residues long. The V and J ends lost 2 bases and 5 bases respectively, with 13 bases between them. CDR3 sequence reads: CASSLYLDTDEQYF. Written as DNA, the CDR3 is TGTGCCAGCAGCTTATACTTGGACACGGACGAGCAGTACTTC.

The chain couples TRBV13 to TRBJ1-1; tentative D call: TRBD1 (5 bases). The CDR3 consists of 12 residues. CDR1 is PRHDT, CDR2 FYEKMQ, per germline (reference sequence). The ends were cut back, 5 bases at V and 8 bases at J, with 12 bases in the middle. CDR3 sequence: CASSPGRQEAFF. The DNA for the CDR3 is TGTGCCAGCAGCCCGGGGCGTCAGGAAGCTTTCTTT.

The chain recombines TRBV10-3 with TRBJ2-5; the match to TRBD2 covers 7 bases. The germline V gene has CDR1 ENHRY and CDR2 SYGVKD. V lost 8 bases, J lost 4 bases, and 4 bases stayed unmatched. The CDR3 has 12 residues. As DNA, the CDR3 is TGTGCCATCGGGGCTAGCGGAGAGACCCAGTACTTC. Its translation is CAIGASGETQYF.

The genes are TRBV5-4 and TRBJ1-2, with D possibly TRBD1 on 6 matching bases. V lost 5 bases and J lost 0, with 14 bases in between. This CDR3 is built from 15 residues. Germline CDR1 reads SGHNT; CDR2 reads YYREEE (reference sequence). As DNA, the CDR3 is TGTGCCAGCAGGGGACAACTTCAAGCTAACTATGGCTACACCTTC. Translating gives CASRGQLQANYGYTF.

This clone appeared a single time. This chain joins TRBV16 and TRBJ1-3; D remains ambiguous. The CDR3 length is 12 residues. CDR1 KGHSY and CDR2 FQNENV come from the germline V gene. Trimming took 2 bases from V and 7 from J, leaving 6 bases between them. The CDR3 DNA reads TGTGCCAGCAGCCAAGACCGGAACACCATATATTTT. Residues: CASSQDRNTIYF.

The chain has TRBV4-1 and TRBJ2-7; a possible D gene is TRBD1 (6 bases). This CDR3 contains 22 residues. Trimming cost V 0 bases and J 5 bases, with 35 bases left between them. Germline V gene data show CDR1 as MGHRA and CDR2 as YSYEKL. CDR3 loop: CASSQEELNSGRVAGVFHEQYF. The CDR3 DNA sequence: TGCGCCAGCAGCCAAGAGGAACTTAACAGTGGCAGGGTCGCAGGGGTATTCCACGAGCAGTACTTC.

J is TRBJ2-7 and V is TRBV27, with 7 nucleotides matching TRBD1. Looked up from germline, CDR1 is MNHEY and CDR2 is SMNVEV (reference sequence). The V and J ends lost 5 bases and 2 bases, in that order; junction bases with no gene match: 9. There are 15 residues in the CDR3. The CDR3 nucleotides are TGTGCCAGCAGTGAACGGACAGGTGGGACCTACGAGCAGTACTTC. This sequence encodes CASSERTGGTYEQYF.

V and J are TRBV2 and TRBJ1-6, with D uncertain. The V end lost 6 bases, the J end lost 0 bases, and 12 bases lay between the germline ends. The germline gives CDR1 SNHLY, CDR2 FYNNEI. This CDR3 comprises 16 residues. The CDR3 coding sequence is TGTGCCAGCAGGGATAGGACGAGCTCCTATAATTCACCCCTCCACTTT. Residues: CASRDRTSSYNSPLHF.

The chain is built from TRBV27 and TRBJ2-1; D may be TRBD2 (6 bases). V lost 3 bases and J lost 6, with 15 bases in between. Germline CDR1 reads MNHEY; CDR2 reads SMNVEV (reference sequence). The CDR3 spans 15 residues. The DNA for the CDR3 is TGTGCCAGCAGTTTTCGGTGGAGGGCGCGCAATGAGCAGTTCTTC. The encoded protein is CASSFRWRARNEQFF.